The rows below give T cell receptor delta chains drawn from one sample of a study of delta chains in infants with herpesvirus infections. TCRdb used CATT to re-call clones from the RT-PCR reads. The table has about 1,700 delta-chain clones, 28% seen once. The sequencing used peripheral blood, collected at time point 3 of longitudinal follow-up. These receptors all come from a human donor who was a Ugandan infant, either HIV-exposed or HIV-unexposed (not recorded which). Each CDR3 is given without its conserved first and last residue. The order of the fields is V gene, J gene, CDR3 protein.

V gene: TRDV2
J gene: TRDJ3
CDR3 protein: ACDTVRGTSSWDTRQMF

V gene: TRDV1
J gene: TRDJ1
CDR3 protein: ALGKGSLGDTPRGTDKLI

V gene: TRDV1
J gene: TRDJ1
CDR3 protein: ALGSPTAFLRRTGGYAVSHSDKLI

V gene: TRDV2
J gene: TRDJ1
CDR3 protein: ACDTLVLGEYTDKLI

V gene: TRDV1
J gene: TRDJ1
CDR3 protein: ALGPLLVGVLGDTKGLI

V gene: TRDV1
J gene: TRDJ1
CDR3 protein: ALGEFGSRVSLNTDKLI

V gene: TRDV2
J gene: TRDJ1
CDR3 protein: ACDTVGSRSLYTDKLI

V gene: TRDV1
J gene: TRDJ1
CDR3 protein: ALGELWGFSSDAFADKLI

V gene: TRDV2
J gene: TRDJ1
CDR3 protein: ACDTGFSYLNTDKLI

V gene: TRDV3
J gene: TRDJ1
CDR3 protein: AKTKMRKLI

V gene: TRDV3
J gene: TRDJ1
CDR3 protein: AFQVIDKLI

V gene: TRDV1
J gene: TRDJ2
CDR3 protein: ALGLIPSLQAHGDNPTAQLF

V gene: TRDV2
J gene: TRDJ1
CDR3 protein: ACDYWGMYTDKLI

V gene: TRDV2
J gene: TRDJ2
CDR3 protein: ACDTVLGDTRGRERWGTAQLF

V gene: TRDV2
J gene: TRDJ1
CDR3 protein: ACVPVLGDTDKLI

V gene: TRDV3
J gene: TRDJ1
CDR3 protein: AFRFLHSFINAYTDKLI

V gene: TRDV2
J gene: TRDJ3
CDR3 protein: ACDTAGGFWATRQMF

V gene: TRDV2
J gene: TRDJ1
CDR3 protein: ACDTLLGDMHTDKLI

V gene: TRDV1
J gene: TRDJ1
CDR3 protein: ALGELQDFLRLGDGLDGLI

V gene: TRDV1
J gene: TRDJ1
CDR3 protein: ALGEKVPWTGGSRCGASKLI

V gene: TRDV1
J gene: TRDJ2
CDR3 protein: ALGELPLVLGDTPLTAQLF

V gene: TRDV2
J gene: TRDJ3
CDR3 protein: ACDTMGANSWDTRQMF

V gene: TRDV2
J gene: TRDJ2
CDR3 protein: ACDTGRGPTGGPKGAQLF

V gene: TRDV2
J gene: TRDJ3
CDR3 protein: ACDLVGDRSWDTRQMF

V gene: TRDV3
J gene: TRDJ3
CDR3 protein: AFPASWDTRQMF

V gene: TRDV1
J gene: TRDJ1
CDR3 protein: ALGEWSELGDTTDKLI

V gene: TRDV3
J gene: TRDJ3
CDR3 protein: AFSFPPLPPGGYSLWDTRQMF

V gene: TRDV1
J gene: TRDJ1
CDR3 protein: ALGVHLQRDTDKLI

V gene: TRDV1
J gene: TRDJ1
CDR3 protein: ALGERTWPGGYADKLI

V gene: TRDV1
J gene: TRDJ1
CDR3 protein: ALGEIISHCTGCPDKLI

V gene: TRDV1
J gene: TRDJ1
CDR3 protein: ALGELLYTDKLI

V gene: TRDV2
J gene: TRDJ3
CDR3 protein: ACDTGGLGGKSSWDTRQMF

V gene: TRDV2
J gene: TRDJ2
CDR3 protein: ACDKWGMTAQLF

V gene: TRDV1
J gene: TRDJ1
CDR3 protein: ALGELLALLGDSFLLDKLI

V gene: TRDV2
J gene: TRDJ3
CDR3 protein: ACDLTGGYRSWDTRQMF

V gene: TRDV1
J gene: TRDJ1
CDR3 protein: ALGVPPGPTWGDTEGKLI

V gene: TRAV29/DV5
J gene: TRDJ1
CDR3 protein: AARGFLGWYTDKLI

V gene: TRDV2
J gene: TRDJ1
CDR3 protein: ACESLGDPGLI

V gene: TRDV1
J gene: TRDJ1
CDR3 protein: ALGAHYGADERDTDKLI

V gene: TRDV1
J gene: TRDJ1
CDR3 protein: ALGELGFLPLGGYTDKLI

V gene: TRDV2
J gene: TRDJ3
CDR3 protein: ACDTVLGDSSWDTRQMF

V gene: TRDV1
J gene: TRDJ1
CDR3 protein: ALRFPMMSPIYSYTDKLI

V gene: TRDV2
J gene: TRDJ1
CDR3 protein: ACDTAYWGIPGYTDKLI

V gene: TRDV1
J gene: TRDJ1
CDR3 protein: ALGEPTGGSSSTDKLI

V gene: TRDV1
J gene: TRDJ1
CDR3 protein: ALGEPLGRKSRTGGWWGKLI